Listed below are T cell receptor beta chains from one sample, sequenced in a study of cytomegalovirus exposure and HLA in healthy donors. Assay used: immunoSEQ multiplex PCR; TCRdb lists only in-frame clones, some missing. The repertoire consists of around 210,000 clones, with roughly 84% occurring once and the leading ten covering around 0.22%. The sequencing sample was made of PBMCs. Source of these receptors: a girl aged 2-9 years in good health and CMV-seronegative. CDR3s include the opening cysteine and the closing phenylalanine or tryptophan. D genes are given only for firm matches. A row's size may be missing; if present it is once, few, many or a size class.

CDR3 DNA,CDR3 protein,V gene,clone size,D gene,J gene,CDR3 length
TGTGCCAGCAGTGAAGGGACAGGGTACCACGAGCAGTACTTC,CASSEGTGYHEQYF,TRBV2,NA,TRBD1,TRBJ2-7,14
TGTGCCAGCAGCCTTATCAGCTCCTACGAGCAGTACTTC,CASSLISSYEQYF,TRBV5-5,few,NA,TRBJ2-7,13
TGTGCCAGTAGTATTCCGACAGGGGGAATTTACAATGAGCAGTTCTTC,CASSIPTGGIYNEQFF,TRBV19,NA,TRBD1,TRBJ2-1,16
TGTGCCAGCAGCTTAATGGAGGGATCAGATACGCAGTATTTT,CASSLMEGSDTQYF,TRBV11-1,once,NA,TRBJ2-3,14
TGCGCCAGCAGTCTGGTACAGGGACCTCATCTGAACACTGAAGCTTTCTTT,CASSLVQGPHLNTEAFF,TRBV4-1,few,NA,TRBJ1-1,17
TGTGCCAGCAGCTTAGATACCGCGGGAACCACTGAAGCTTTCTTT,CASSLDTAGTTEAFF,TRBV7-9,NA,NA,TRBJ1-1,15
TGTGCCAGCGGGGACAGGGTAAACTATGGCTACACCTTC,CASGDRVNYGYTF,TRBV2,NA,TRBD1,TRBJ1-2,13
TGTGCCAGCAGACCAGCCGGGAAGAATCAGCCCCAGCATTTT,CASRPAGKNQPQHF,TRBV11-2,NA,NA,TRBJ1-5,14
TGTGCCAGCAGTGAAGATATGGCGGGAGGGCCCCTAGGGAATGAGCAGTTCTTC,CASSEDMAGGPLGNEQFF,TRBV2,NA,TRBD2,TRBJ2-1,18
TGTGCCAGCCTACCGGGGGGCGGGAGGATCACCGGGGAGCTGTTTTTT,CASLPGGGRITGELFF,TRBV2,NA,TRBD2,TRBJ2-2,16
TGTGCCAGCAGATCCGGGACACTGAACACCGGGGAGCTGTTTTTT,CASRSGTLNTGELFF,TRBV6-1,NA,NA,TRBJ2-2,15
TGTGCTAGTGGGGACCTTAACCTCGAAGAGGGGTTCTTC,CASGDLNLEEGFF,TRBV12-5,NA,NA,TRBJ2-1,13
TGTGCCAGCAGTTTATCCAGGGTGGAGACCCAGTACTTC,CASSLSRVETQYF,TRBV27,NA,NA,TRBJ2-5,13
TGTGCCAGCAGCTTATCCATAGCGGGAGGGTACTACGAGCAGTACTTC,CASSLSIAGGYYEQYF,TRBV7-2,few,TRBD2,TRBJ2-7,16
TGTGCCAGCAGCGTAGAGGCAAGCGGGCCAGTCTACAATGAGCAGTTCTTC,CASSVEASGPVYNEQFF,TRBV9,once,NA,TRBJ2-1,17
TGTGCCTGGAGTGTGCGGTACGAGCAGTACTTC,CAWSVRYEQYF,TRBV30,NA,NA,TRBJ2-7,11
TGTGCCGGATACGGACTAGAAGAGACCCAGTACTTC,CAGYGLEETQYF,TRBV2,NA,TRBD2,TRBJ2-5,12
TGTGCCAGCAGGGTAGACAGGGGCTCTGAAGCTTTCTTT,CASRVDRGSEAFF,TRBV6-1,NA,TRBD1,TRBJ1-1,13
TGTGCCAGCACGCAGGGGGCTAACTATGGCTACACCTTC,CASTQGANYGYTF,TRBV7-9,NA,TRBD1,TRBJ1-2,13